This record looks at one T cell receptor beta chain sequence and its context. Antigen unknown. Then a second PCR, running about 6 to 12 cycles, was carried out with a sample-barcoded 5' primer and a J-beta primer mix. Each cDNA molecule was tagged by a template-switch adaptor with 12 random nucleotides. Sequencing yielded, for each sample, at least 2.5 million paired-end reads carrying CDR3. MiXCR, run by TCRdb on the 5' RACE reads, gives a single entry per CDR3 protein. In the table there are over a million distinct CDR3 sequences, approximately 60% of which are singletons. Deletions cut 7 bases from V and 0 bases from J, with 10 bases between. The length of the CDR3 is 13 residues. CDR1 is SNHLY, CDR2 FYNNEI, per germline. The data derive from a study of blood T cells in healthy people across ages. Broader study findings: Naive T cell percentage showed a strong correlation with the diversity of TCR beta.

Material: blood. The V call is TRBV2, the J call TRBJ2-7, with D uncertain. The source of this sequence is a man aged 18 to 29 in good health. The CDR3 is CASNGCSSYEQYF. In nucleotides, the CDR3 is TGTGCCAGCAACGGGTGCAGCTCCTACGAGCAGTACTTC.